These T cell receptor beta chains were read from a single sample in a study of blood T cell repertoires in COVID-19. Produced via immunoSEQ multiplex PCR; TCRdb's table is partial and in-frame only. The sample lists about 70,000 clones, roughly 81% occurring once. Sequencing was performed on peripheral blood. All receptors come from a woman in her sixties or seventies with acute or convalescent COVID-19. CDR3s include the opening cysteine and the closing phenylalanine or tryptophan. The D gene is left open where the match is weak. Rows may omit the clone size; those that give it use once, few, many or a size class.

CDR3aa	CDR3nt	abundance	j_gene	len	d_gene	v_gene
CASSYGTSWEKLFF	TGTGCCAGCAGTTACGGGACATCTTGGGAAAAACTGTTTTTT	-	TRBJ1-4	14	-	TRBV6-6
CATQRRDSSGNTIYF	TGTGCCACACAGCGGCGGGATTCCTCTGGAAACACCATATATTTT	-	TRBJ1-3	15	-	TRBV2
CSVAVAQETQYF	TGCAGCGTTGCAGTGGCACAAGAGACCCAGTACTTC	-	TRBJ2-5	12	-	TRBV29-1
CASSYSIFGGKETQYF	TGTGCCAGCAGTTACTCGATATTCGGGGGGAAGGAGACCCAGTACTTC	-	TRBJ2-5	16	TRBD2	TRBV6-5
CASSQSLTGARSGVYNEQFF	TGTGCCAGCAGCCAAAGTTTAACGGGAGCAAGGTCCGGGGTCTACAATGAGCAGTTCTTC	-	TRBJ2-1	20	-	TRBV14
CASSPNRANTEAFF	TGTGCCAGCTCACCGAACAGGGCGAACACTGAAGCTTTCTTT	-	TRBJ1-1	14	-	TRBV18
CASSYGLAGAYEQYF	TGTGCCAGCAGTTACGGACTAGCGGGAGCGTACGAGCAGTACTTC	medium-sized	TRBJ2-7	15	TRBD2	TRBV6-2/TRBV6-3
CASLQLPAEKLFF	TGTGCCAGCCTACAGCTACCCGCGGAAAAACTGTTTTTT	-	TRBJ1-4	13	-	TRBV28
CASSQDRGINQPQHF	TGTGCCAGCAGCCAAGATCGAGGGATAAATCAGCCCCAGCATTTT	few	TRBJ1-5	15	-	TRBV3-1/TRBV3-2
CSVKEASGRGNEQFF	TGCAGCGTTAAAGAGGCTAGCGGGAGAGGCAATGAGCAGTTCTTC	-	TRBJ2-1	15	TRBD2	TRBV29-1
CASSLGARGTTDTQYF	TGTGCCAGCAGCTTAGGGGCCCGGGGGACCACAGATACGCAGTATTTT	-	TRBJ2-3	16	-	TRBV7-9
CASSQWTSTDTQYF	TGTGCCAGCAGCCAATGGACTAGCACAGATACGCAGTATTTT	-	TRBJ2-3	14	-	TRBV3-1/TRBV3-2
CASSVAGAPEFF	TGTGCCAGCAGCGTAGCGGGAGCCCCCGAGTTCTTC	-	TRBJ2-1	12	-	TRBV9
CAISETPGWNTEAFF	TGTGCCATCAGTGAGACCCCCGGTTGGAACACTGAAGCTTTCTTT	-	TRBJ1-1	15	-	TRBV10-3
CASSTLGPEAFF	TGTGCCAGTAGCACTCTGGGCCCTGAAGCTTTCTTT	-	TRBJ1-1	12	-	TRBV19
CASSWLADAYNEQFF	TGTGCCAGTAGTTGGCTAGCGGACGCCTACAATGAGCAGTTCTTC	-	TRBJ2-1	15	TRBD2	TRBV19
CASSPRLAGGTDTQYF	TGTGCCAGCTCACCACGCCTAGCGGGAGGCACAGATACGCAGTATTTT	-	TRBJ2-3	16	TRBD2	TRBV18
CASSQVGGQHYEQYF	TGCGCCAGCAGCCAAGTGGGGGGACAGCATTACGAGCAGTACTTC	-	TRBJ2-7	15	-	TRBV4-1
CASSRPRDRSVYTF	TGTGCCAGCAGCCGTCCCCGGGACAGGTCGGTCTACACCTTC	few	TRBJ1-2	14	-	TRBV21-1
CASSVRELSTDTQYF	TGTGCCAGCAGCGTACGGGAACTTAGCACAGATACGCAGTATTTT	-	TRBJ2-3	15	-	TRBV7-8
CASSLYQGAGYGYTF	TGTGCCAGCAGCCTATATCAGGGGGCTGGCTATGGCTACACCTTC	-	TRBJ1-2	15	TRBD1	TRBV6-5
CASSPGQGARTEAFF	TGTGCCAGTAGTCCCGGACAGGGGGCAAGAACTGAAGCTTTCTTT	-	TRBJ1-1	15	TRBD1	TRBV19
CSVGGGDRDPTGELFF	TGCAGCGTTGGGGGTGGGGACAGGGACCCCACCGGGGAGCTGTTTTTT	-	TRBJ2-2	16	TRBD1	TRBV29-1
CASSFPPGGKTQYF	TGTGCCAGCAGTTTCCCCCCAGGGGGAAAGACCCAGTACTTC	-	TRBJ2-5	14	TRBD1	TRBV28
CASSAWDTRTEAFF	TGTGCCAGCAGCGCGTGGGACACGCGGACTGAAGCTTTCTTT	-	TRBJ1-1	14	-	TRBV9
CASNRGGNQPQHF	TGTGCCAGTAATCGGGGAGGCAATCAGCCCCAGCATTTT	-	TRBJ1-5	13	-	TRBV19
CASSLGGLRTGELFF	TGCGCCAGCAGCTTGGGGGGGCTGAGGACCGGGGAGCTGTTTTTT	-	TRBJ2-2	15	-	TRBV5-1